This T cell receptor (beta chain) came from a study of T cell repertoires in cytomegalovirus infection. About the study: The authors used CMV epitopes that were HLA-C-restricted (recently identified) and HLA-B-restricted (well studied). Public TCR beta signatures provided an indication of both CMV infection and a matching HLA type.

This clonotype has at least ten counts. What it recognizes is unknown. One entry per CDR3 protein results from TCRdb running MiXCR on the reads. The sample yields 300,000 to 400,000 distinct CDR3 sequences, roughly 29% seen once. Overall study results and limits: Cumulative frequency of public TCR beta families picked out carriers of CMV plus the relevant HLA. CMV-specific HLA-C-restricted TCR beta clonotypes dominated the ex vivo response.

The TCR comes from a human donor in good health (CMV status not recorded). Some clones in this sample may be carry-over from other donors' samples. The sequencing used cultured PBMCs, collected from culture after CMV antigen stimulation.

The CDR3 reads CASSPGRRAGYEKLFF. The CDR3 nucleotides are TGTGCCAGCAGCCCCGGGAGAAGGGCCGGATATGAAAAACTGTTTTTT. The rearrangement uses TRBV11-2 and TRBJ1-4; D uncertain. CDR1 is SGHAT and CDR2 is FQNNGV in the germline V gene. The CDR3 contains 16 residues. Trimming took off 5 bases at V and 6 bases at J, with 19 bases between the two ends.